This T cell receptor beta chain was sequenced during a study of T cell repertoires in aging, cancer and after chemotherapy. Amplification of TCR beta used genomic DNA extracted from peripheral blood. Multiplex touch-down PCR with TRB-A/B primers amplified rearranged V-D-J TRB sequences. MiXCR was run by TCRdb on the multiplex PCR reads, yielding one entry per CDR3 protein. The sample includes roughly 2,300 distinct CDR3 sequences, about 25% of them seen just once. This clonotype is classed as medium-sized. The clonotype was recovered from a human donor with a solid tumor. The sample was blood.

The CDR3 loop is CASLQGTSGRAPDTQYF. In DNA form, the CDR3 reads TGTGCCAGCCTACAAGGGACTAGCGGGAGGGCCCCAGATACGCAGTATTTT. The rearrangement links TRBV6-2 or TRBV6-3 to TRBJ2-3, with TRBD2 identical over 16 bases. Germline V gene sequence: CDR1 MNHEY, CDR2 SVGEGT. The CDR3 has 17 amino acids. J lost 4 bases, V lost 8 bases, and 9 bases had no gene match.